This T cell receptor (beta chain) was identified during a study of T cell changes during pregnancy in multiple sclerosis. This CDR3 region has 14 residues. V dropped 5 bases and J dropped 2 bases, with 13 bases sitting between them. The germline V gene encodes CDR1 SGHTA and CDR2 FQGNSA. Sequencing was performed with immunoSEQ multiplex PCR; in TCRdb, only in-frame clones are kept and a portion is missing. The table includes about 100,000 clones, approximately 91% detected once. The chain recombines TRBV7-2 with TRBJ2-7; tentatively, D is TRBD2 (6 bases). The receptor was isolated from a female donor with multiple sclerosis, enrolled in a pregnancy study. The material was peripheral blood, obtained after pregnancy. DNA for the CDR3: TGTGCCAGCAGCCCCGGCAGCGGGCCCTACGAGCAGTACTTC. This codes for CASSPGSGPYEQYF. The full variable domain, with the rest looked up from reference TRBV7-2 and TRBJ2-7, is GAGVSQSPSNKVTEKGKDVELRCDPISGHTALYWYRQSLGQGLEFLIYFQGNSAPDKSGLPSDRFSAERTGGSVSTLTIQRTQQEDSAVYLCASSPGSGPYEQYFGPGTRLTVT.